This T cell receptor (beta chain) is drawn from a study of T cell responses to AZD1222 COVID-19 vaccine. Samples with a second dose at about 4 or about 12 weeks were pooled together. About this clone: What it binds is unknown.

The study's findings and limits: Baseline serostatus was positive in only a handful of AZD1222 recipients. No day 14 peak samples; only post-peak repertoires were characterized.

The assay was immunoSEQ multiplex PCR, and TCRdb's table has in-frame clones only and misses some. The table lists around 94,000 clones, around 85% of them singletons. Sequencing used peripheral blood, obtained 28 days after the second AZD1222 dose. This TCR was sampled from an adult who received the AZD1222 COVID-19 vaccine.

The chain's CDR3 is CSVGQRGTADTQYF. CDR3 bases: TGCAGCGTTGGCCAGAGGGGGACTGCAGATACGCAGTATTTT. This chain joins TRBV29-1 and TRBJ2-3; perhaps D is TRBD1 or TRBD2 (6 bases each). Germline V gene sequence: CDR1 SQVTM, CDR2 ANQGSEA. The CDR3 has 14 amino acids. Trimming left V 4 bases short and J 4 bases short, with 15 bases between.